Listed here is a single TCR beta chain. No antigen is known for it. Per-base quality was not reported, and no clone a single base away is much larger than it. This entry belongs to a study of OX40 agonist ivuxolimab in advanced cancers. About the study as a whole: Ivuxolimab, which targeted the costimulatory receptor OX40 (CD134), was an agonistic, fully human IgG2 monoclonal antibody. Intravenous ivuxolimab was administered to patients every 2 weeks at six dose levels: 0.01, 0.1, 0.3, 1.5, 3 and 10 mg/kg. Of the roughly 54 dose-escalation patients, hepatocellular carcinoma was present in approximately 20, melanoma in some 15, renal cell carcinoma in 9 and head and neck cancer in 9. A male proportion of roughly 80% and a mean age of approximately 61 years, ranging from roughly 23 to 80, were recorded for the dose-escalation cohort. Prior anti-PD-1, anti-PD-L1 or anti-CTLA-4 therapy was permitted, and approximately 40% of dose-escalation patients had received checkpoint inhibitors. Partial responses occurred in three dose-escalation patients, of whom one had hepatocellular carcinoma and two had cutaneous melanoma. The purpose of peripheral TCRbeta sequencing was to test whether ivuxolimab changed TCR sequence diversity and led to clonal T-cell expansion. The monotherapy dose-escalation portion (N ≈ 50 patients) of the phase I ivuxolimab trial is reported in the paper. The full study reports these points: After ivuxolimab, expanded clones were on average more numerous among CD8+ T cells than among CD4+ T cells. Antigen specificity was not determined for the clonally expanded peripheral T cells. Clonal expansion of both CD4+ and CD8+ blood T cells was observed from baseline to week 6 at doses 0.1 to 3.0 mg/kg. In the 0.1-3.0 mg/kg groups, partial responders were among the patients with the lowest normalized peripheral clonal expansion, particularly in CD8+ T cells. Low levels of normalized T-cell clonal expansion were also seen in some nonresponding patients.

Genomic DNA was isolated from the sorted cells so that the TCRbeta CDR3 region could be sequenced. The immunoSEQ Assay was used for sequencing of TCRbeta CDR3 regions. TCRdb carries this immuneACCESS record with in-frame sequences only. Its versions omit some clonotypes, under half of them owing to an unresolved V gene in the studies checked, with the rest unexplained. Recorded for this sample are just over 20,000 clones; more than 75% of them occurred a single time. The ten largest clones add up to about a tenth of the sample. V is pared back by 2 bases and J by 8 bases, with 3 bases lying between the germline termini. The CDR3 measures 10 amino acids from cysteine to phenylalanine. Of the read, only the CDR3 DNA is kept; its 30 bases are in frame from base 1. Via the germline V gene, CDR1 is SGHVT and CDR2 SQSDAQ. The trial excluded patients who had a history of autoimmune disease or who were on systemic immunosuppression. Peripheral blood for TCR sequencing was collected from all dose cohorts at baseline, on cycle 4 day 1, and on cycle 7 day 1. Samples came from an open-label, multicenter, first-in-human phase I dose-escalation trial of ivuxolimab. Adults with locally advanced or metastatic melanoma, renal cell, hepatocellular, or head and neck squamous cell carcinoma were enrolled in the trial. Before TCR sequencing, CD4+ T cells and CD8+ T cells were sorted from peripheral blood as separate populations.

The chain couples TRBV7-4 to TRBJ1-1; confidence is insufficient to name the D gene. This TCR was sampled from an adult with an advanced solid tumor such as melanoma, head and neck, liver or kidney cancer. The source material was CD4+ or CD8+ T cells sorted from blood, sampled in a trial of the OX40 agonist ivuxolimab. The sequenced DNA is TGTGCCAGCAGCTTAAGGGAAGCTTTCTTT. This is translated as CASSLREAFF.